This T cell receptor (beta chain) was identified in a study of CD8 T cells in Susac syndrome. RNA amounts of roughly 0.45 to 1 ug underwent reverse transcription with random hexamers. The TCR beta CDR3 was amplified by immunoSEQ multiplex PCR across 54 Vbeta, 13 Jbeta. TCRdb recomputed calls from the immunoSEQ multiplex PCR reads with MiXCR, one row per CDR3 protein. The sample holds roughly 250,000 distinct CDR3 sequences, about 95% seen once. The CDR3 spans 15 residues. Germline trimming cut 2 bases from V and 2 bases from J; bases unmatched to any gene: 8. CDR1 is GTSNPN and CDR2 is SVGIG in the germline V gene (reference sequence).

V and J are TRBV30 and TRBJ2-7; 8 bases line up with TRBD1. The sequence was obtained from a human donor with Susac syndrome. Sequenced input: CD4+ T cells from PBMCs. The CDR3 sequence is CAWSLRDRPPYEQYF. The CDR3 bases are TGTGCCTGGAGTCTTCGGGACAGGCCCCCCTACGAGCAGTACTTC. The variable domain in full, completed from reference TRBV30 and TRBJ2-7, reads SQTIHQWPATLVQPVGSPLSLECTVEGTSNPNLYWYRQAAGRGLQLLFYSVGIGQISSEVPQNLSASRPQDRQFILSSKKLLLSDSGFYLCAWSLRDRPPYEQYFGPGTRLTVT.